One sample yielded the 14 T cell receptor beta chains listed below, sequenced in a study of Ad26.COV2.S vaccination and SARS-CoV-2 variants. Sequenced by immunoSEQ multiplex PCR; TCRdb stores in-frame clones only, minus some. The sample lists about 370,000 clones, roughly nine tenths seen once, with under 4% in the top ten. Treatment denoted: around 19 received Ad26.COV2.S at low or high dose, single or two shots; 5 received placebo; per-sample allocation not given. After the first vaccine or placebo injection, samples were drawn on day 63. This specimen consisted of peripheral blood, obtained in a trial of Ad26.COV2.S vaccine versus placebo. These TCRs come from a person aged 18-65 years who received the Ad26.COV2.S COVID-19 vaccine or a placebo.

The chain joins TRBV27 to TRBJ2-7; D uncertain. Germline V gene data show CDR1 as MNHEY and CDR2 as SMNVEV (reference sequence). V lost 8 bases and J lost 2, with 13 bases in between. This CDR3 is built from 13 residues. The DNA for the CDR3 is TGTGCCAGCGGCTCGTACAGACCCTACGAGCAGTACTTC. It encodes CASGSYRPYEQYF.

The CDR3 reads CASSEYGTQPQHF. In nucleotides, the CDR3 is TGTGCCAGCAGTGAGTACGGGACTCAGCCCCAGCATTTT. The chain carries TRBV2 and TRBJ1-5, with D possibly matching TRBD1 (5 bases). Per germline, CDR1 SNHLY and CDR2 FYNNEI. The CDR3 spans 13 residues. V lost 3 bases and J lost 6, with 9 bases in between.

The V and J genes are TRBV6-5 and TRBJ1-2; D is uncertain. CDR3 size: 12 residues. Between the trimmed V and J ends, which lost 4 bases and 5 bases, there was a span of 8 bases. Germline V gene sequence: CDR1 MNHEY, CDR2 SVGAGI. The CDR3 here is CASSSDRYGYTF. The CDR3 DNA follows: TGTGCCAGCAGTTCGGACCGGTATGGCTACACCTTC.

This clone appeared once. The V gene is TRBV6-5, the J gene TRBJ2-1; either TRBD1 or TRBD2 may supply D (5 bases each). In germline, CDR1 is MNHEY, CDR2 SVGAGI. The CDR3 sequence is 13 residues long. Deletions cut 8 bases from V and 3 bases from J, with 11 bases between. The CDR3 sequence is CASLGDGYNEQFF. The CDR3, as DNA: TGTGCCAGCCTAGGGGACGGCTACAATGAGCAGTTCTTC.

This clone showed up just once. The CDR3 loop reads CASSLVYSGGTPDTQYF. The CDR3 coding sequence is TGTGCCAGCAGCTTAGTATACAGCGGGGGGACTCCAGATACGCAGTATTTT. The chain recombines TRBV7-2 with TRBJ2-3; 9 bases are a match to TRBD2. Germline CDR1 reads SGHTA; CDR2 reads FQGNSA. With V trimmed by 1 base and J by 4 bases, 9 bases remained unmatched. CDR3 length: 17 amino acids. The full variable domain, in which reference TRBV7-2 and TRBJ2-3 provide the parts outside the CDR3, is GAGVSQSPSNKVTEKGKDVELRCDPISGHTALYWYRQSLGQGLEFLIYFQGNSAPDKSGLPSDRFSAERTGGSVSTLTIQRTQQEDSAVYLCASSLVYSGGTPDTQYFGPGTRLTVL.

The chain is built from TRBV19 and TRBJ2-3, with 8 bases aligning to TRBD1. The germline V gene encodes CDR1 LNHDA and CDR2 SQIVND (reference sequence). The CDR3 loop spans 13 amino acids. After removal of 9 bases from V and 4 bases from J, the junction contained 6 bases not matched to a gene. This CDR3 reads CARFRGLADTQYF. The DNA for the CDR3 is TGTGCCAGGTTCAGGGGGCTAGCAGATACGCAGTATTTT.

The rearrangement uses TRBV14 and TRBJ1-1; D might be TRBD1 (6 bases). Trimming removed 5 bases at V and 8 bases at J, with 18 bases between. Looked up from germline, CDR1 is SGHDN and CDR2 is FVKESK. The CDR3 consists of 14 residues. CDR3 in DNA: TGTGCCAGCAGCGTTGGGGGCGCGGTGTTGGAAGCTTTCTTT. Translation gives CASSVGGAVLEAFF.

This rearrangement joins TRBV3-1 (or the pseudogene TRBV3-2) to TRBJ1-4, with TRBD1 matching over 7 bases. With 3 bases clipped from V and 8 bases from J, the junction kept 9 bases outside the gene matches. Germline CDR1 reads LGHDT; CDR2 reads YNNKEL (reference sequence). The CDR3 totals 15 residues. The CDR3 loop is CASSQAGGIGEKLFF. The CDR3 DNA follows: TGTGCCAGCAGCCAGGCAGGGGGGATAGGGGAAAAACTGTTTTTT.

The V call is TRBV29-1, the J call TRBJ2-3; D is undetermined. The V and J ends lost 3 bases and 0 bases respectively, with 7 bases between them. Germline V gene sequence: CDR1 SQVTM, CDR2 ANQGSEA. The CDR3 runs 13 residues. The CDR3 here is CSVETASTDTQYF. CDR3 nucleotides: TGCAGCGTTGAGACGGCTAGCACAGATACGCAGTATTTT.

The chain carries TRBV11-3 and TRBJ2-3; the D is unclear. The CDR3 spans 14 residues. Between the trimmed V and J ends, which lost 0 bases and 4 bases, there was a span of 8 bases. Germline V gene sequence: CDR1 SGHNT, CDR2 YENEEA. Written as DNA, the CDR3 is TGTGCCAGCAGCTTAGATAGGTCGGCAGATACGCAGTATTTT. This sequence encodes CASSLDRSADTQYF.

CDR3 loop: CASSVTGGITAFF. The CDR3 DNA is TGTGCCAGCAGTGTGACAGGGGGTATAACAGCTTTCTTT. The rearrangement uses TRBV2 and TRBJ1-1; the match to TRBD1 covers 9 bases. Germline loops: CDR1 SNHLY, CDR2 FYNNEI. The V segment lost 4 bases and the J segment 10 bases; nucleotides outside the gene matches: 7. The CDR3 consists of 13 residues.

A single count supports this clone. The rearrangement uses TRBV5-1 and TRBJ1-1, with 8 bases matching TRBD1. The CDR3 loop spans 14 amino acids. V dropped 0 bases and J dropped 5; count of bases not matched to a gene: 3. Germline assignment: CDR1 SGHRS and CDR2 YFSETQ. The CDR3 loop is CASSLGTGLTEAFF. CDR3 nucleotides: TGCGCCAGCAGCTTGGGGACAGGGTTGACTGAAGCTTTCTTT.

The V gene is TRBV10-3, the J gene TRBJ2-1; no definite D call. V was trimmed by 0 bases and J by 5 bases, leaving 11 bases between them. In germline, CDR1 is ENHRY, CDR2 SYGVKD. The CDR3 totals 15 residues. The CDR3 spells CAISESEVANNEQFF. The CDR3 bases are TGTGCCATCAGTGAGTCTGAGGTTGCCAACAATGAGCAGTTCTTC.

A few counts support this clone. V is TRBV5-6 and J is TRBJ1-1; a possible D gene is TRBD1 (5 bases). Trimming cost V 3 bases and J 5 bases, with 11 bases left between them. The CDR3 loop spans 13 amino acids. Germline V CDR1 and CDR2: SGHDT, YYEEEE. CDR3 region: CASSSRPGTEAFF. The CDR3 DNA reads TGTGCCAGCAGCTCCCGACCAGGGACTGAAGCTTTCTTT.